This T cell receptor beta chain is from a study of blood T cells in healthy people across ages. Study conclusions and caveats: A greater number of naive CD4+ cells and higher diversity distinguished long-lived donors from aged donors. Unsorted PBMCs ruled out conclusive naive versus antigen-experienced comparison.

A word on this clonotype: No antigen is known for it.

This CDR3 has 18 residues. Germline CDR1 and CDR2: SGHTA and FQGNSA. A second 7 to 11 cycle PCR used barcoded and J-beta primers. TCRdb ran MiXCR on the 5' RACE reads and lists one entry per CDR3 protein. The data contain roughly 1.9 million distinct CDR3 sequences, about two fifths of them singletons. Sequenced material: blood. V and J are TRBV7-2 and TRBJ2-5; TRBD2 is a possible D gene (6 bases). Gene TRBJ2-7 matches the end of the DNA better, so the J call may be wrong. This receptor was obtained from a human donor in good health. This CDR3 is CASSFLRGSVGPYYEQYF. CDR3 bases: TGTGCCAGCAGCTTCCTTCGGGGGTCGGTGGGACCCTACTACGAGCAGTACTTC.